These 7 T cell receptor beta chains came from one sample sequenced in a study of blood T cells in healthy people across ages. Then a second PCR, running roughly 7 to 11 cycles, was carried out with a sample-barcoded 5' primer and a J-beta primer mix. TCRdb independently ran MiXCR on the 5' RACE reads; one entry per CDR3 protein. This table has some 1.4 million distinct CDR3 sequences, around 42% appearing once. Sequenced input: blood. The receptors were gathered from a woman between 18 and 29 years old in good health.

This clonotype was seen ten or more times. The chain uses TRBV29-1 and TRBJ2-5, with 7 bases that match TRBD1. Trimming cost V 3 bases and J 8 bases; bases outside gene matches: 18. The germline V gene has CDR1 SQVTM and CDR2 ANQGSEA. This CDR3 spans 16 amino acids. The CDR3 region has the DNA TGCAGCGTTGATCGGACAGGCAAGACTCCAACGGTTACCCAGTACTTC. This codes for CSVDRTGKTPTVTQYF.

This clonotype was seen a handful of times. This chain links TRBV20-1 with TRBJ2-3; 7 bases agree with TRBD1. The CDR3 has 14 amino acids. The ends lost 5 bases at V and 4 bases at J; junction bases unmatched: 9. Per germline, CDR1 DFQATT and CDR2 SNEGSKA (reference sequence). The CDR3 nucleotides are TGCAGTGCTCCCGGGACAGTTTTATCAGATACGCAGTATTTT. This translates into CSAPGTVLSDTQYF.

As to this clonotype: Mismatch with germline at one junction end may stem from a read error. The chain couples TRBV20-1 to TRBJ2-3, with D maybe TRBD2 (6 bases). CDR3 size: 14 residues. Germline CDR1 and CDR2: DFQATT and SNEGSKA (reference sequence). In nucleotides, the CDR3 is TGCAGTGCTAGCGGGGGTATAAACACAGATACACAGTATTTT. This codes for CSASGGINTDTQYF.

This chain joins TRBV7-6 and TRBJ1-1; D not resolved. The CDR3 sequence is 16 residues long. V lost 1 base and J 1 base, leaving 13 bases between the germline ends. CDR1 is SGHVS and CDR2 is FNYEAQ in the germline V gene. The CDR3 sequence: CASSLGPAFSNTEAFF. The CDR3 DNA reads as TGTGCCAGCAGCTTAGGTCCGGCCTTCTCGAACACTGAAGCTTTCTTT.

The chain employs TRBV15 and TRBJ2-1, with 7 bases aligning to TRBD2. CDR3 length: 14 amino acids. V was clipped by 5 bases and J by 7 bases; unmatched bases: 8. Germline CDR1 and CDR2: LNHNV and YYDKDF (reference sequence). This CDR3 is CATSWGEGGNEQFF. CDR3 in DNA: TGTGCCACCAGCTGGGGGGAGGGCGGGAATGAGCAGTTCTTC.

The chain uses TRBV28 and TRBJ2-5, with D tentatively TRBD2 (6 bases). V lost 6 bases and J 11 bases, leaving 25 bases between the germline ends. The CDR3 totals 15 residues. Germline CDR1 and CDR2: MDHEN and SYDVKM. The CDR3 protein is CASSQGGGEYNEQYF. The CDR3, as DNA: TGTGCCAGCAGCCAGGGTGGAGGGGAGTACAATGAGCAGTACTTC.

The chain uses TRBV2 and TRBJ1-2; possible D gene TRBD1, 5 bases. V lost 1 base to trimming and J lost 0 bases, with 9 bases between them. CDR1 is SNHLY, CDR2 FYNNEI, per germline. This CDR3 has 15 amino acids. The CDR3 sequence is CASSEGTPANYGYTF. CDR3 nucleotides: TGTGCCAGCAGTGAAGGGACACCCGCTAACTATGGCTACACCTTC.